Listed here is a single T cell receptor beta chain. This sample is part of a study of blood T cell repertoires in COVID-19. Produced via immunoSEQ multiplex PCR; TCRdb's table is partial and in-frame only. The sample shows around 30,000 clones, 80% to 90% of them seen only once. The receptor's source is a woman aged 40 to 50 with active or convalescent COVID-19. Material: peripheral blood.

CDR3 residues: CAIAGSYGYTF. The CDR3 bases are TGTGCCATCGCGGGTTCCTATGGCTACACCTTC. The rearrangement links TRBV10-3 to TRBJ1-2; no clear D. Germline V CDR1 and CDR2: ENHRY, SYGVKD. The CDR3 extends over 11 amino acids. V lost 8 bases and J 4 bases, leaving 8 bases between the germline ends.